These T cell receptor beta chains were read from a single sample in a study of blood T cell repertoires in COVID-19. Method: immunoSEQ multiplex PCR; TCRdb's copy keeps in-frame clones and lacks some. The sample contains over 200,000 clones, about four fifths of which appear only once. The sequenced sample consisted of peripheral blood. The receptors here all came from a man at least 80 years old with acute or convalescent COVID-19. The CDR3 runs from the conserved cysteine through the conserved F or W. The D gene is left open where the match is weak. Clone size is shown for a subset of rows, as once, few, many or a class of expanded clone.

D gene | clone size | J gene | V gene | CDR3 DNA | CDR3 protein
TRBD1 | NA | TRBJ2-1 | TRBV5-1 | TGCGCCAGCAGCTTGGGAGGGACAGGGTACACAAGTGAGCAGTTCTTC | CASSLGGTGYTSEQFF
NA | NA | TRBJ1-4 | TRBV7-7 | TGTGCTAGCAGCCTGGGGGGAGGGAAGGATGAAAAACTGTTTTTT | CASSLGGGKDEKLFF
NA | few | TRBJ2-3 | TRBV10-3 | TGTGCCATCAGTGAGTCAGCCGGGAGCACAGATACGCAGTATTTT | CAISESAGSTDTQYF
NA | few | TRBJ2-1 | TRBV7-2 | TGTGCCAGCAGCTTATTGGGACAGTCGGGAGTCTACAATGAGCAGTTCTTC | CASSLLGQSGVYNEQFF
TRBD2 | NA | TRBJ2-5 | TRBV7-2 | TGTGCCAGCAGCTTAGCACTAGCGGGGGGGGCCCAAGAGACCCAGTACTTC | CASSLALAGGAQETQYF
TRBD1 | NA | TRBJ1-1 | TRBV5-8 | TGTGCCAGCAGCATAGGACAGGGCATGAGGAACACTGAAGCTTTCTTT | CASSIGQGMRNTEAFF
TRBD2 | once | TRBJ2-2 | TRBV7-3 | TGTGCCAGCAGCCAAGGGCGGGAGGGGGGCACCGGGGAGCTGTTTTTT | CASSQGREGGTGELFF
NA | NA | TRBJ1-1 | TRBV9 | TGTGCCAGCAGCGTAGTGCCTGAAAGCGGAGAAGCTTTCTTT | CASSVVPESGEAFF
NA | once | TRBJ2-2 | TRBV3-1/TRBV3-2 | TGTGCCAGCAGCCCGAGGGAACCCAAAAACACCGGGGAGCTGTTTTTT | CASSPREPKNTGELFF
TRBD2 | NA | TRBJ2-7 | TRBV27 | TGTGCCAGCGGATACCGACTAGCGGCTTCCTACGAGCAGTACTTC | CASGYRLAASYEQYF
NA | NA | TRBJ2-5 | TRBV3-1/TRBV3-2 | TGTGCCAGCAGCCAAGTAGGACTTAAAGACCGGTACCAAGAGACCCAGTACTTC | CASSQVGLKDRYQETQYF
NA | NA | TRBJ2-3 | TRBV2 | TGTGCCAGCAGTGAGCTAGGACAGTCTGCCACAGATACGCAGTATTTT | CASSELGQSATDTQYF
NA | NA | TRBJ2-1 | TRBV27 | TGTGCCAGCAACCAGTGGGGGCCAGGGAAGAATGAGCAGTTCTTC | CASNQWGPGKNEQFF
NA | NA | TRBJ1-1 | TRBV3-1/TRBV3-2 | TGTGCCAGCAGCCAAGCGGGAGTGAACACTGAAGCTTTCTTT | CASSQAGVNTEAFF
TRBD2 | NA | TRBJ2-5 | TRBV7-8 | TGTGCCAGCAGCTTAACCGGGACTAGCGGGACGGAGACCCAGTACTTC | CASSLTGTSGTETQYF
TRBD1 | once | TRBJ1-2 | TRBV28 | TGTGCCATTAGTGGAGGACAGGGTTTTGGCTACACCTTC | CAISGGQGFGYTF
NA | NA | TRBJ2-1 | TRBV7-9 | TGTGCCAGCAGCTTTCTTGCGGAGAACAATGAGCAGTTCTTC | CASSFLAENNEQFF
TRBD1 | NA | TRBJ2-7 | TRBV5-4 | TGTGCCAGCAGCTCTACGGACAGGGCGATCTACGAGCAGTACTTC | CASSSTDRAIYEQYF
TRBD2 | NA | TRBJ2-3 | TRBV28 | TGTGCCAGCACCCCGGGGGGAGCAGGCACAGATACGCAGTATTTT | CASTPGGAGTDTQYF
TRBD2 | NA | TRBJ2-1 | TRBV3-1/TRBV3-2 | TGTGCCAGCAGCGCCAAGATAGCGCCGCTAGCGGGAGACGATGAGCAGTTCTTC | CASSAKIAPLAGDDEQFF
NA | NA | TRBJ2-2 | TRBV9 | TGTGCCAGCAGCGAAAGGCAGGGTATCACCGGGGAGCTGTTTTTT | CASSERQGITGELFF
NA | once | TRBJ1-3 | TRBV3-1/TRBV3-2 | TGTGCCAGCAGCCCTGACACAACCTCTGGAAACACCATATATTTT | CASSPDTTSGNTIYF
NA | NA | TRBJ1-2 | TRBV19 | TGTGCCAGTAGTATCGGCAGGTTAATTTCATCAGATGGCTACACCTTC | CASSIGRLISSDGYTF
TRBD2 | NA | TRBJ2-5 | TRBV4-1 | TGCGCCAGCAGCTTAAGGGCTAGCGGGAGAGTTAGAGAGACCCAGTACTTC | CASSLRASGRVRETQYF
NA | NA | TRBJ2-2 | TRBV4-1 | TGCGCCAGCAGCCTTCAGGGTGAGGTCACCGGGGAGCTGTTTTTT | CASSLQGEVTGELFF
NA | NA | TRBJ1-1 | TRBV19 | TGTGCCAGTTACGGCAGGGTGGTTACTGAAGCTTTCTTT | CASYGRVVTEAFF
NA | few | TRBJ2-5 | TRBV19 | TGTGCCAGTAGTATAGTTAGGGACTGGGACCAAGAGACCCAGTACTTC | CASSIVRDWDQETQYF
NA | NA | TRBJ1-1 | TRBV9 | TGTGCCAGCAGCGTAGCGGTGGGGCGGAACACTGAAGCTTTCTTT | CASSVAVGRNTEAFF
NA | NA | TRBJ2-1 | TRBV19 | TGTGCCAGTAAAATCTCGGCTAGCGAGATCTACAATGAGCAGTTCTTC | CASKISASEIYNEQFF
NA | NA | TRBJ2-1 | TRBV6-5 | TGTGCCAGCACTAGCGCAACCTACAATGAGCAGTTCTTC | CASTSATYNEQFF
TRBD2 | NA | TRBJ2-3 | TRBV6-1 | TGTGCCAGCAGTGGGACTAGCGGGGCTATCACAGATACGCAGTATTTT | CASSGTSGAITDTQYF
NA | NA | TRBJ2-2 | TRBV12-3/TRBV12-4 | TGTGCCAGCACTGGACTTAACACCGGGGAGCTGTTTTTT | CASTGLNTGELFF
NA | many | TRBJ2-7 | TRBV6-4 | TGTGCCAGCAGTGACGTCCCACCGGACGAGCAGTACTTC | CASSDVPPDEQYF
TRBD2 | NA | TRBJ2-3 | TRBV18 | TGTGCCAGCTCACCGGGACTAGCGGGAGTATTGGGCACAGATACGCAGTATTTT | CASSPGLAGVLGTDTQYF
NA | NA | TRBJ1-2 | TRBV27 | TGTGCCAGCACCACCACGGGTAGTGGCTACACCTTC | CASTTTGSGYTF
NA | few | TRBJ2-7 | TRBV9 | TGTGCCAGCAGCCCTGACATACCGGACGAGCAGTACTTC | CASSPDIPDEQYF
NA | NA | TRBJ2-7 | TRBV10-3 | TGTGCCATCGGGCGCGAAAGCCCCTACGAGCAGTACTTC | CAIGRESPYEQYF
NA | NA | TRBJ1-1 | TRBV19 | TGTGCCAGTAGTGAGCAGGGGATCGGCACTGAAGCTTTCTTT | CASSEQGIGTEAFF
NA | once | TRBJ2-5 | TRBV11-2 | TGTGCCAGCAGCGAGGCCCAGGGGGAGACCCAGTACTTC | CASSEAQGETQYF
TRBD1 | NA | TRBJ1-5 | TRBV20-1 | TGCAGTGCTAGTGGGACGACAGGGAAAGGAGAGCCCCAGCATTTT | CSASGTTGKGEPQHF
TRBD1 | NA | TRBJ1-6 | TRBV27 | TGTGCCAGCGGGGGGACAGGGGTTAATTCACCCCTCCACTTT | CASGGTGVNSPLHF
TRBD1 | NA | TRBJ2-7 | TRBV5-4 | TGTGCCAGTGGGGGACAGGGGTACGAGCAGTACTTC | CASGGQGYEQYF
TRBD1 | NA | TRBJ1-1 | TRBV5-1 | TGCGCCAGCAGCTTAGGGGACAGGGAGCGCACTGAAGCTTTCTTT | CASSLGDRERTEAFF
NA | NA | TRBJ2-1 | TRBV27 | TGTGCCAGCAGTCCAAGGACTCAAACCTACAATGAGCAGTTCTTC | CASSPRTQTYNEQFF
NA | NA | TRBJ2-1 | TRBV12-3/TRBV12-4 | TGTGCCAGCAGCCCCTTTTACAATGAGCAGTTCTTC | CASSPFYNEQFF
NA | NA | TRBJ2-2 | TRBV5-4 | TGTGCCAGCAGCTTGGCGTCCGGGGTATTGAACACCGGGGAGCTGTTTTTT | CASSLASGVLNTGELFF
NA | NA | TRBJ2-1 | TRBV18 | TGTGCCAGCTCACAGACAGGACCCTACAATGAGCAGTTCTTC | CASSQTGPYNEQFF
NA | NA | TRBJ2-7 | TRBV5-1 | TGCGCCAGCAGCGCGGCCTACGAGCAGTACTTC | CASSAAYEQYF
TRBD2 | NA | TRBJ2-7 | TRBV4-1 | TGCGCCAGCAGCTGGGGACTAGCAGGTGACGAGCAGTACTTC | CASSWGLAGDEQYF
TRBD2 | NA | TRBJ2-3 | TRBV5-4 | TGTGCCAGCAGCTTTGCGGCTAGCGGGGGGGTGCAGTATTTT | CASSFAASGGVQYF
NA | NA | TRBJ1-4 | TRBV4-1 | TGCGCCAGCAGCCAAAGCGGCGTAAAAGGTGAAAAACTGTTTTTT | CASSQSGVKGEKLFF
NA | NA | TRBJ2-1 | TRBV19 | TGTGCCAGTAGTATCCGGGATGAGCAGTTCTTC | CASSIRDEQFF